This paragraph reports one TCR beta chain. These data come from a study of blood T cell repertoires in COVID-19. This CDR3 has 17 residues. V lost 4 bases to trimming and J lost 2 bases, with 18 bases between them. In germline, CDR1 is LGHNA, CDR2 YSLEER. Libraries were prepared by immunoSEQ multiplex PCR; TCRdb keeps only in-frame clonotypes and omits some of them. The sample includes some 300,000 clones, roughly nine tenths of them seen just once. The sequenced material came from peripheral blood. The receptor was isolated from a young woman with COVID-19, enrolled during active disease. This sequence joins TRBV4-3 and TRBJ2-1, with D perhaps TRBD2 (7 bases). CDR3 DNA: TGCGCCAGCAGCCCCGCGGCCCGGGGGGCCCCCTACAATGAGCAGTTCTTC. This gives the protein CASSPAARGAPYNEQFF.